The T cell receptor (beta chain) described here comes from a study of blood T cells in healthy people across ages. Per the germline V gene, CDR1 is SGDLS and CDR2 is YYNGEE. CDR3 length: 18 amino acids. Trimming took 0 bases from V and 0 from J, leaving 16 bases between them. Russia was home to the donors, healthy Caucasian individuals aged roughly 6 to 90. Combining a sample-barcoded 5' primer with a J-beta primer mix, a second PCR ran for roughly 7 to 11 cycles. TCRdb processed the 5' RACE reads anew with MiXCR; each CDR3 protein has one entry. The table has hundreds of thousands of distinct CDR3 sequences, about 48% seen once.

The sample was blood. This sequence joins TRBV9 and TRBJ1-5; no definite D call. The sequence was obtained from a man aged 30 to 39 in good health. CDR3 sequence reads: CASSVGEGPPYSNQPQHF. In DNA, the CDR3 is TGTGCCAGCAGCGTAGGCGAAGGTCCACCTTATAGCAATCAGCCCCAGCATTTT.